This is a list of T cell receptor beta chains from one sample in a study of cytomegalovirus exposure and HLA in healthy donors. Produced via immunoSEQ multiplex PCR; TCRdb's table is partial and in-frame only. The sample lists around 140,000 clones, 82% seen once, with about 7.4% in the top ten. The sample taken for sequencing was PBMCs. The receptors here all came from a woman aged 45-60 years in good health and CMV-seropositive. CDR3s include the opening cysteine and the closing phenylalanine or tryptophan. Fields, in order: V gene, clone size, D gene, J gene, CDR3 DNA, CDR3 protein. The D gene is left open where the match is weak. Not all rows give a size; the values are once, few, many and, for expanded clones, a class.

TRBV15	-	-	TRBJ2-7	TGTGCCACCAGCGCGGCGGGTGGAAGGTCAGGTTTCGAGCAGTACTTC	CATSAAGGRSGFEQYF
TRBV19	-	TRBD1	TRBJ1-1	TGTGCCAGTAGTTCCCGGACAGGGCCGAACACTGAAGCTTTCTTT	CASSSRTGPNTEAFF
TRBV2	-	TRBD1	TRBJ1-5	TGTGCCAGCAGTGAGGAGACAGGGAGCAATCAGCCCCAGCATTTT	CASSEETGSNQPQHF
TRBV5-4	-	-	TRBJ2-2	TGTGCCAGCAGCTTGGGGGACTCAAATACCGGGGAGCTGTTTTTT	CASSLGDSNTGELFF
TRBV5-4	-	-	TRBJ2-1	TGTGCCAGCAGCTTGGGGCAACCCTACAATGAGCAGTTCTTC	CASSLGQPYNEQFF
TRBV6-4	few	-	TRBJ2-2	TGTGCCAGCAGCAGGGGCAGCGGGGAGCTGTTTTTT	CASSRGSGELFF
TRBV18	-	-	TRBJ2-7	TGTGCCAGCTCACCATCAGGGCCGACCTACGAGCAGTACTTC	CASSPSGPTYEQYF
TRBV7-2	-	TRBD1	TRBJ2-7	TGTGCCAGCAGCCGGGGGCAGGGGGCTAGATACGAGCAGTACTTC	CASSRGQGARYEQYF
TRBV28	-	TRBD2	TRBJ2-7	TGTGCCAGCAGTCCCCTGGGCGGGACTATAACCTACGAGCAGTACTTC	CASSPLGGTITYEQYF
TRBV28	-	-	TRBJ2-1	TGTGCCAGCAGTTTATTCTTCAATGAGCAGTTCTTC	CASSLFFNEQFF
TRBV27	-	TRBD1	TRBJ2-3	TGTGCCAGCAGTTCCCCGACAGGGAGTACAGATACGCAGTATTTT	CASSSPTGSTDTQYF
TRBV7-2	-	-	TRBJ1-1	TGTGCCAGCAGCTTAGCGGGGGGAGTGGCGAACACTGAAGCTTTCTTT	CASSLAGGVANTEAFF
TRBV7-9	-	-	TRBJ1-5	TGTGCCAGCAGCTCGTGGACAGATAGCAATCAGCCCCAGCATTTT	CASSSWTDSNQPQHF
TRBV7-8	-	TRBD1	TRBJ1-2	TGTGCCAGCAGCTATGGGACAGTTCGGGGCTACACCTTC	CASSYGTVRGYTF
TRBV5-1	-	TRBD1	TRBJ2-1	TGCGCCAGCAGCGGCTCCGGGACAGGCCGCTACAATGAGCAGTTCTTC	CASSGSGTGRYNEQFF
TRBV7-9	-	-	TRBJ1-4	TGTGCCAGCAGCCCTCTGGGGCAAGCCAATGAAAAACTGTTTTTT	CASSPLGQANEKLFF
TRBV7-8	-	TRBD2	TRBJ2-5	TGTGCCAGCAGCTTCCCGAGCGGGGGGAGGGAGACCCAGTACTTC	CASSFPSGGRETQYF
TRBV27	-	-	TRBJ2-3	TGTGCCAGCAGTTCTCAGGGGGCGGGGGGGGATACGCAGTATTTT	CASSSQGAGGDTQYF
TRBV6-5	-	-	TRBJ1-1	TGTGCCAGCAGTTACTCGGGGCAGGGTCACACTGAAGCTTTCTTT	CASSYSGQGHTEAFF
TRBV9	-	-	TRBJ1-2	TGTGCCAGCAGCCCCCGACAGGACTCTAACTATGGCTACACCTTC	CASSPRQDSNYGYTF
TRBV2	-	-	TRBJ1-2	TGTGCCAGCAGGTATAACAGGGAAACTAACTATGGCTACACCTTC	CASRYNRETNYGYTF
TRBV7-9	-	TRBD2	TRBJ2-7	TGTGCCAGCAGCAACAAGGGACTAGCGGATTCCTACGAGCAGTACTTC	CASSNKGLADSYEQYF
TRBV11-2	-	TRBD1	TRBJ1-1	TGTGCCAGCAGCGACGGACAGGAGATTAACACTGAAGCTTTCTTT	CASSDGQEINTEAFF
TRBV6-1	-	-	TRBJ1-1	TGTGCCAGCAGTATAGATCAGGGCCCGGACGAAGCTTTCTTT	CASSIDQGPDEAFF
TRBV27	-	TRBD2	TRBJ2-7	TGTGCCAGCAGTCGGGCGGGGGGGGCCTACGAGCAGTACTTC	CASSRAGGAYEQYF
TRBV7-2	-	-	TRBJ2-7	TGTGCCAGCAGCGTGAGGACAGCCTCCTACGAGCAGTACTTC	CASSVRTASYEQYF
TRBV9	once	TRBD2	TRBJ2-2	TGTGCCAGCAGCCTCCGCCCGGGACTAGGGGACACCGGGGAGCTGTTTTTT	CASSLRPGLGDTGELFF
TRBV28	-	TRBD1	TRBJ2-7	TGTGCCACCAGACAGGGGAGCTCCTACGAGCAGTACTTC	CATRQGSSYEQYF
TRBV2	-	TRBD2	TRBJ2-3	TGTGCCAGCACCCCGACTAGCGGATCAGATACGCAGTATTTT	CASTPTSGSDTQYF
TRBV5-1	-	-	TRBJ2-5	TGCGCCAGCATTGCGACAGGAACCATGGAAGAGACCCAGTACTTC	CASIATGTMEETQYF
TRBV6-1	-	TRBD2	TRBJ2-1	TGTGCCAGCAGTGAAGACGGTAGCGGGACCTGGGAGCAGTTCTTC	CASSEDGSGTWEQFF
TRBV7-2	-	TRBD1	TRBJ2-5	TGTGCCAGCAGCTTTAACACAGGGGGCCGGGAGACCCAGTACTTC	CASSFNTGGRETQYF
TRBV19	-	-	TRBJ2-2	TGTGCCAGTAGTTATTCAAGTGCCCTCGGCGGGGAGCTGTTTTTT	CASSYSSALGGELFF
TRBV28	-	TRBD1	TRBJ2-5	TGTGCCAGCAGTTTGATTGGGACAGGGGAAGAGACCCAGTACTTC	CASSLIGTGEETQYF
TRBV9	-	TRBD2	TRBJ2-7	TGTGCCAGCAGCTCGGGGACGGGAGGCTCCTACGAGCAGTACTTC	CASSSGTGGSYEQYF
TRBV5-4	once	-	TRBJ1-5	TGTGCCAGCAGCTTGGTTCGGTCTAGCAATCAGCCCCAGCATTTT	CASSLVRSSNQPQHF
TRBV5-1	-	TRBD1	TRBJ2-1	TGCGCCAGCAGCTTGGCTGGACAGGCGTACAATGAGCAGTTCTTC	CASSLAGQAYNEQFF
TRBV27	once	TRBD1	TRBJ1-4	TGTGCCAGCAGTTCAGGGACAGGGAGGGATGAAAAACTGTTTTTT	CASSSGTGRDEKLFF
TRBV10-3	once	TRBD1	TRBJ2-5	TGTGCCATCTCCAACAGGGGTGACGAGACCCAGTACTTC	CAISNRGDETQYF
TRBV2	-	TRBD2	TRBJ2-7	TGTGCCAGCAGCACCGGGACTAGGCTTCTCGAGCAGTACTTC	CASSTGTRLLEQYF
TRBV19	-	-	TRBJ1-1	TGTGCCAGTAGTATAGTCGGGGACACCAGACGCCTATTCTTT	CASSIVGDTRRLFF
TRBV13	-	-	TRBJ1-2	TGTGCCAGCAGCTTGGGGCGCGGTGGCTACACCTTC	CASSLGRGGYTF
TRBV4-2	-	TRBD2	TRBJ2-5	TGTGCCAGCAGCCAGGGTCTAGCGGGAGGGCGGGAGACCCAGTACTTC	CASSQGLAGGRETQYF
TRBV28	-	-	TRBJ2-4	TGTGCCAGCACCCTGACTCTACTAGCCAAAAACATTCAGTACTTC	CASTLTLLAKNIQYF
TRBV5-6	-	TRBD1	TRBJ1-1	TGTGCCAGCAGCTTGGGTGGGGACAGGGAAGCTTTCTTT	CASSLGGDREAFF
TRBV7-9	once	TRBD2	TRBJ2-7	TGTGCCAGCAGCTCCGGACTAGACTACGAGCAGTACTTC	CASSSGLDYEQYF
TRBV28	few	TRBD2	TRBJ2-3	TGTGCCAGCAGTCCCTGGATAGCGGGAAAAGGAGATACGCAGTATTTT	CASSPWIAGKGDTQYF
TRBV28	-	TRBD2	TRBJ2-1	TGTGCCAGCTTGGGACTAGCGGGAGTCGAGCAGTTCTTC	CASLGLAGVEQFF
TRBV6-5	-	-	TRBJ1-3	TGTGCCAGCAGTTACTCAGTGGGGGCGGAGAACACCATATATTTT	CASSYSVGAENTIYF
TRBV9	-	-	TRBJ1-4	TGTGCCAGCAGCCTGTACCCTAATAATGAAAAACTGTTTTTT	CASSLYPNNEKLFF
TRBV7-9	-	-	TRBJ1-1	TGTGCCAGCAGCTTTGGACAGTATGAAGCTTTCTTT	CASSFGQYEAFF
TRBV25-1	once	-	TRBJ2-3	TGTGCCAGCAGTGAGTTCAGGGAAGGAGCAGATACGCAGTATTTT	CASSEFREGADTQYF
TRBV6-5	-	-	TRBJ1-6	TGTGCCAGCAAAACAGGGAATTCACCCCTCCACTTT	CASKTGNSPLHF
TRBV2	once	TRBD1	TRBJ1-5	TGTGCCAGCAGTGGGGGGACAGGGGAAAGAGATCAGCCCCAGCATTTT	CASSGGTGERDQPQHF
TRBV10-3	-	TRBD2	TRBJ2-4	TGTGCCATCAGTGACCCCGCTGGGGGGGGCATTCAGTACTTC	CAISDPAGGGIQYF
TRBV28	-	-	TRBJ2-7	TGTGCCAGCACCCCCCGCCCTGACAGATCCTACGAGCAGTACTTC	CASTPRPDRSYEQYF
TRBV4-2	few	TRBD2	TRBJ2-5	TGTGCCAGCAGCCAAGGTTCTAGCGGACAAGAGACCCAGTACTTC	CASSQGSSGQETQYF
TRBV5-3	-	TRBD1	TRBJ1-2	TGTGCCAGAAGATTGGGACAGGGGGCTAACTATGGCTACACCTTC	CARRLGQGANYGYTF